These 27 T cell receptor beta chains were all obtained from the same sample, sequenced in a study of T-cell reconstitution after alpha-beta-depleted transplantation in children. Unique molecular identifiers were incorporated during preparation of the TCRbeta library. TCRdb analysed the PCR reads with MiXCR anew, one entry per CDR3 protein. The sample includes hundreds of thousands of distinct CDR3 sequences, around 13% of them seen just once. Sequencing used PBMCs, obtained before TCRalphabeta/CD19-depleted stem cell transplant. These receptors were taken from a girl aged 2 to 9 with congenital amegakaryocytic thrombocytopenia, due to receive a stem cell transplant.

Comment on this clonotype: A much larger clonotype is one base distant, so this may be a read error. The missing conserved phenylalanine or tryptophan at the end of this CDR3 makes a read error likely. V gene TRBV2 combines with J gene TRBJ2-1; no clear D gene. Germline CDR1 is SNHLY and CDR2 is FYNNEI. V was pared by 6 bases and J by 12 bases, with 12 bases between. The CDR3 has 11 amino acids. CDR3 sequence: CASRTTTRQFL. The CDR3, as DNA: TGTGCCAGCAGGACGACGACGCGGCAGTTCCTC.

This clonotype was seen at least ten times. The gene calls are TRBV29-1 and TRBJ2-5; 11 bases are a match to TRBD2. CDR1 SQVTM and CDR2 ANQGSEA come from the germline V gene. The CDR3 sequence is 14 residues long. The junction had 3 bases not matched to a gene; V was cut back by 5 bases and J by 1 base. The CDR3 reads CSVKLAGAQETQYF. DNA for the CDR3: TGCAGCGTTAAACTAGCGGGAGCCCAAGAGACCCAGTACTTC.

This chain links TRBV29-1 with TRBJ2-3, with D tentatively TRBD1 (5 bases). Germline CDR1 SQVTM, CDR2 ANQGSEA. V lost 2 bases and J lost 3, with 6 bases in between. The CDR3 is 12 amino acids. The CDR3 loop reads CSVEQGTDTQYF. As DNA, the CDR3 is TGCAGCGTTGAACAGGGTACAGATACGCAGTATTTT.

At least ten counts were recorded for this clonotype. The chain couples TRBV6-5 to TRBJ2-1; weak D call: TRBD1 (7 bases). Germline CDR1 MNHEY, CDR2 SVGAGI. V dropped 2 bases and J dropped 8 bases, with 13 bases sitting between them. The CDR3 length is 14 residues. Written as DNA, the CDR3 is TGTGCCAGCAGTTACGCGGTCAGGGGGGATGAGCAGTTCTTC. Encoded protein: CASSYAVRGDEQFF.

This clonotype was seen ten or more times. J is TRBJ1-3 and V is TRBV18; D gene uncertain. V lost 4 bases to trimming and J lost 0 bases, with 10 bases between them. CDR1 and CDR2 (germline): KGHSH, LQKENI. The CDR3 runs to 15 residues. The CDR3 loop is CASSRPLLSGNTIYF. The CDR3, as DNA: TGTGCCAGCTCACGACCACTCCTCTCTGGAAACACCATATATTTT.

This clonotype showed up many times. The rearrangement uses TRBV7-2 and TRBJ2-7, with 8 positions matching TRBD1. The CDR3 totals 17 residues. In germline, CDR1 is SGHTA, CDR2 FQGNSA. V lost 2 bases, J lost 0 bases, and 9 bases stayed unmatched. CDR3 nucleotide sequence: TGTGCCAGCAGCTTAAGGTGGGGACAGGCGAGCTCCTACGAGCAGTACTTC. Amino acid sequence: CASSLRWGQASSYEQYF.

At least ten counts were recorded for this clonotype. The chain joins TRBV7-2 to TRBJ2-7; D is perhaps TRBD1 (5 bases). Trimming shortened V by 6 bases and J by 2 bases, and 11 bases separated the two germline ends. Germline V CDR1 and CDR2: SGHTA, FQGNSA. The CDR3 length is 13 residues. CDR3 residues: CASSPDTAYEQYF. CDR3 nucleotides: TGTGCCAGCAGTCCGGACACCGCCTACGAGCAGTACTTC.

The table lists this clonotype with many counts. The CDR3 coding sequence is TGTGCCAGCAGTTTTAGCGGGAGTGCCCAAGAGACCCAGTACTTC. It codes for CASSFSGSAQETQYF. The chain links TRBV12-3 or TRBV12-4 to TRBJ2-5; 9 bases are a match to TRBD2. CDR3 size: 15 residues. Unmatched junction bases numbered 3, after V lost 3 bases and J lost 1 base.

This clonotype has ten or more counts. V and J are TRBV20-1 and TRBJ2-5, with no clear D. The germline V gene encodes CDR1 DFQATT and CDR2 SNEGSKA (reference sequence). V lost 2 bases, J lost 3 bases, and 13 bases lay in between. This CDR3 contains 14 residues. As DNA, the CDR3 is TGCAGTGCTAGAAATAGTGGGCGAAAAGAGACCCAGTACTTC. This encodes CSARNSGRKETQYF.

This clonotype was picked up many times. The chain carries TRBV27 and TRBJ1-5; TRBD1 matches at 7 bases. The length of the CDR3 is 14 residues. V shed 10 bases, J shed 4 bases, and the junction held 10 bases outside the gene matches. Germline CDR1 is MNHEY and CDR2 is SMNVEV (reference sequence). The CDR3 sequence is CATRPTGTNQPQHF. In DNA form, the CDR3 reads TGTGCCACCAGACCGACAGGGACAAATCAGCCCCAGCATTTT.

At least ten counts were recorded for this clonotype. This chain connects TRBV5-1 to TRBJ2-1; 9 bases align to TRBD2. Germline-derived CDR1 and CDR2 are SGHRS and YFSETQ. Trimming removed 3 bases from V and 9 bases from J; junction bases left unmatched: 10. The CDR3 is 15 amino acids. The CDR3 DNA reads as TGCGCCAGCAGCTCGCTTCCGGGACTAGCTTTTGAGCAGTTCTTC. As protein: CASSSLPGLAFEQFF. Looking up the rest from reference TRBV5-1 and TRBJ2-1 gives the full variable domain: KAGVTQTPRYLIKTRGQQVTLSCSPISGHRSVSWYQQTPGQGLQFLFEYFSETQRNKGNFPGRFSGRQFSNSRSEMNVSTLELGDSALYLCASSSLPGLAFEQFFGPGTRLTVL.

The chain uses TRBV4-1 and TRBJ2-5; D gene ambiguous. The V end was cut by 7 bases, the J end by 1 base, with 19 bases between. The CDR3 consists of 16 residues. From germline, CDR1 is MGHRA and CDR2 YSYEKL. The CDR3 region is CASNPRLGKTQETQYF. In DNA, the CDR3 is TGCGCCAGCAACCCAAGATTAGGTAAAACCCAAGAGACCCAGTACTTC.

The chain links TRBV5-1 to TRBJ2-1; 13 positions match TRBD2. The junction had 7 bases not matched to a gene; V was cut back by 4 bases and J by 6 bases. CDR3 length: 16 amino acids. CDR1 is SGHRS and CDR2 is YFSETQ in the germline V gene. DNA of the CDR3: TGCGCCAGCAGCCCCCTAGGACTAGCGGGAGTCAATGAGCAGTTCTTC. Translating gives CASSPLGLAGVNEQFF.

This clonotype has a handful of counts. The rearrangement uses TRBV28 and TRBJ1-1, with 7 bases aligning to TRBD1. This CDR3 contains 11 residues. The J segment lost 11 bases and the V segment lost 7 bases, leaving 7 bases of the junction unmatched. The germline CDR1 and CDR2 sequences are MDHEN and SYDVKM. The CDR3 is CASIAGQIAFF. The CDR3 coding sequence is TGTGCCAGCATAGCGGGACAGATCGCTTTCTTT.

This sequence joins TRBV20-1 and TRBJ2-7; a weak D match, TRBD2 (6 bases). The CDR3 is 13 residues long. From germline, CDR1 is DFQATT and CDR2 SNEGSKA (reference sequence). Between the trimmed V and J ends, which lost 5 bases and 4 bases, there was a span of 15 bases. The CDR3 reads CSAGPRTMYEQYF. DNA for the CDR3: TGCAGTGCTGGCCCAAGGACTATGTACGAGCAGTACTTC.

DNA of the CDR3: TGCGCCAGCAGCTTGAACGGGGTCGTCGAGACCCAGTACTTC. Its translation is CASSLNGVVETQYF. This chain links TRBV5-1 with TRBJ2-5, with a possible D match to TRBD2 (5 bases). V was shortened by 1 base and J by 5 bases, with 12 bases between the two germline ends. CDR1 SGHRS and CDR2 YFSETQ come from the germline V gene. The CDR3 loop spans 14 amino acids. Looking up the rest from reference TRBV5-1 and TRBJ2-5 gives the full variable domain: KAGVTQTPRYLIKTRGQQVTLSCSPISGHRSVSWYQQTPGQGLQFLFEYFSETQRNKGNFPGRFSGRQFSNSRSEMNVSTLELGDSALYLCASSLNGVVETQYFGPGTRLLVL.

This clonotype was detected ten times or more. An end of the junction does not agree with germline; a read error may underlie this. The V gene is TRBV7-2, the J gene TRBJ2-7, with D perhaps given as TRBD1 or TRBD2 (5 bases each). CDR1 and CDR2 (germline): SGHTA, FQGNSA. This CDR3 contains 15 residues. DNA for the CDR3: TGTGCCAGCAGCCTAGCCGCAGGGCCCGACTACGAGCAGTACTTC. It encodes CASSLAAGPDYEQYF.

The J gene is TRBJ1-3, the V gene TRBV28; TRBD1 aligns across 7 bases. This CDR3 region has 15 residues. The V segment lost 5 bases and the J segment 4 bases; nucleotides outside the gene matches: 8. The V gene's germline CDR1 is MDHEN and CDR2 SYDVKM. This CDR3 is CASSPTEDRGNTIYF. The CDR3 DNA sequence: TGTGCCAGCAGTCCCACAGAGGACAGGGGAAACACCATATATTTT.

This clonotype was picked up many times. J is TRBJ1-1 and V is TRBV29-1, with D maybe TRBD1 (6 bases). Germline CDR1 SQVTM, CDR2 ANQGSEA. V lost 7 bases to trimming and J lost 10 bases, with 25 bases between them. CDR3 length: 14 residues. The CDR3 sequence is CSGGREGETFGAFF. CDR3 nucleotides: TGCAGCGGGGGGCGAGAGGGTGAGACGTTTGGAGCTTTCTTT.

The chain links TRBV7-2 to TRBJ1-3, with D uncertain. Looked up from germline, CDR1 is SGHTA and CDR2 is FQGNSA. V was clipped by 3 bases and J by 1 base, with 13 bases between them. This CDR3 comprises 16 residues. CDR3 loop: CASSFGDSGSGNTIYF. CDR3 coding DNA: TGTGCCAGCAGCTTTGGTGATAGCGGGTCTGGAAACACCATATATTTT.

This clonotype appeared many times. The CDR3: CSAKYNENNQPQHF. In DNA form, the CDR3 reads TGCAGTGCTAAGTATAACGAGAACAATCAGCCCCAGCATTTT. This chain joins TRBV20-1 and TRBJ1-5, with D hard to call. CDR1 is DFQATT, CDR2 SNEGSKA, per germline (reference sequence). Trimming cost V 4 bases and J 3 bases, with 13 bases left between them. The CDR3 sequence is 14 residues long.

The chain couples TRBV28 to TRBJ2-1; D is unclear. Germline V gives CDR1 MDHEN, CDR2 SYDVKM. V was shortened by 5 bases and J by 7 bases, with 12 bases between the two germline ends. The CDR3 covers 13 residues. The CDR3 sequence is CASSPTPTNEQFF. The CDR3 coding sequence is TGTGCCAGCAGTCCAACTCCAACGAATGAGCAGTTCTTC.

The chain joins TRBV3-1 to TRBJ2-3, with 13 bases matching TRBD2. The length of the CDR3 is 19 residues. Germline CDR1 reads LGHDT; CDR2 reads YNNKEL (reference sequence). Trimming at V came to 10 bases and at J to 2 bases, leaving 18 bases not matched to a gene. The CDR3 DNA follows: TGTGCCATCTGCCCTCTGGCCAGGGGACTAGCGGGGACCACAGATACGCAGTATTTT. This sequence encodes CAICPLARGLAGTTDTQYF.

This clonotype was counted a few times. This chain uses TRBV20-1 with TRBJ1-4; no clear D. The CDR3 spans 11 residues. Trimming left V 3 bases short and J 8 bases short, with 7 bases between. Germline V gene lookup returns CDR1 DFQATT and CDR2 SNEGSKA (reference sequence). The CDR3 nucleotides are TGCAGTGCTAGCTCGGGGGAAAAACTGTTTTTT. Translation: CSASSGEKLFF.

This clonotype was seen a few times. The J gene is TRBJ2-7, the V gene TRBV29-1, with 7 bases that match TRBD1. V lost 6 bases, J lost 0 bases, and 14 bases stayed unmatched. There are 16 residues in the CDR3. CDR1 is SQVTM, CDR2 ANQGSEA, per germline. This chain's CDR3 is CSVQGIKDRTSYEQYF. The CDR3 region has the DNA TGCAGCGTCCAAGGCATTAAGGACAGGACCTCCTACGAGCAGTACTTC.

This clonotype has a count of ten or more. The chain is built from TRBV7-6 and TRBJ1-4; D gene unclear. The germline V and J ends were trimmed by 3 bases and 7 bases, with 15 bases remaining between them. The CDR3 runs to 15 residues. CDR1 is SGHVS and CDR2 is FNYEAQ in the germline V gene. As DNA, the CDR3 is TGTGCCAGCAGCTTTGCCGGAACGAGCAGTGAAAAACTGTTTTTT. Amino acids: CASSFAGTSSEKLFF.

This chain links TRBV18 with TRBJ1-1; possibly TRBD1 for D (5 bases). Germline V gene data show CDR1 as KGHSH and CDR2 as LQKENI. This CDR3 has 14 amino acids. V was trimmed by 3 bases and J by 5 bases, leaving 13 bases between them. For the CDR3, the DNA is TGTGCCAGCTCACCCTCGGCGGGGGAGACTGAAGCTTTCTTT. The encoded protein is CASSPSAGETEAFF.